This TCR beta chain was sequenced in a study of blood T cell repertoires in COVID-19. For the study at large: Nucleic acid was either cDNA or gDNA, and it came from T cells, B-cell-depleted T cells, or PBMCs.

Deletions cut 7 bases from V and 4 bases from J, with 7 bases between. This CDR3 is 10 amino acids long. Germline CDR1 reads SQVTM; CDR2 reads ANQGSEA. Original analysis: Nucleated cell number was recorded as an estimate derived from reference gene primer amplification. Sequencing used immunoSEQ multiplex PCR; TCRdb keeps in-frame clones, though not all of them. V and J calls and clone size are copied from that table; D and trimming were computed from the DNA. Of fewer than 250,000 clones in the sample, around 85% were seen once. Living in about two dozen US areas, the participants were between about 18 and 90 years of age. Clinical histories supplied by participants themselves formed the basis of cohort assignment.

The sample comprised PBMCs or T cells enriched from blood (not recorded which). The sequence derives from a woman in her thirties or forties with acute COVID-19. J is TRBJ2-5 and V is TRBV29-1; perhaps TRBD1 as D (5 bases). CDR3 sequence: CSGTGETQYF. The CDR3 DNA is TGCAGCGGTACAGGAGAGACCCAGTACTTC.